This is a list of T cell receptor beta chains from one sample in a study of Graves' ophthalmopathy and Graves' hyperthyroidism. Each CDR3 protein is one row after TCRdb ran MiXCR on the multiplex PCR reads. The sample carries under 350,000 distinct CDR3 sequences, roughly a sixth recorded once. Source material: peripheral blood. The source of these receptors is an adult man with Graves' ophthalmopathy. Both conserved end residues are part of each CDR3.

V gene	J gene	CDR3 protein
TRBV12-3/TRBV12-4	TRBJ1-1	CASSFRDRATEAFF
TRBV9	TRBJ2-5	CASSVATSQETQYF
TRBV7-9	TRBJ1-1	CASSPQYTEAFF
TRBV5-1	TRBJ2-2	CASSFGGGRGPGELFF
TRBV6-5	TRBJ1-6	CASRGTGSNSPLHF
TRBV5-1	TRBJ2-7	CASSLDHGYEQYF
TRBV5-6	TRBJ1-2	CASSLYVRTNYGYTF
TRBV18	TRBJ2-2	CASSGRPDTGEPFF
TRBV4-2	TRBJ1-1	CASQQGLGITEAFF
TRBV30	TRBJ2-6	CAWTVSGANVLTF
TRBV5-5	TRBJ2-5	CASSFLLGLAETQYF
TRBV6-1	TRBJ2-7	CASSSPRAGQYEQYF
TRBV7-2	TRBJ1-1	CASSPISITEAFF
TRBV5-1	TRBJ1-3	CASSRTGTGNTIYF
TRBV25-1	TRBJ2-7	CASSGLKTGTSGSHLFSYEQYF